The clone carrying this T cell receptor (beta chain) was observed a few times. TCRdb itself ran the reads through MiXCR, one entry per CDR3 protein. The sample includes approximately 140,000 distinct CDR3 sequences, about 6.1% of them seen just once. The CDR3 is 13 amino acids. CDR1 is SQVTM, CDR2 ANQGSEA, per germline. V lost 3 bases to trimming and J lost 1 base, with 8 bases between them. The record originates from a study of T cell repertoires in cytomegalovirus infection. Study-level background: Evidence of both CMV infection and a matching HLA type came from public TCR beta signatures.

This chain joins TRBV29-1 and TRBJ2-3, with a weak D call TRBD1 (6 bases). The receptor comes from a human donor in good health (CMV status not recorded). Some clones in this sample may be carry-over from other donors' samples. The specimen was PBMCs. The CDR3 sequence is CSVDEGGTDTQYF. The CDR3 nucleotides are TGCAGCGTTGATGAGGGGGGCACAGATACGCAGTATTTT.